These 27 T cell receptor beta chains came from one sample sequenced in a study of T cells in Graves' hyperthyroidism and ophthalmopathy. RNA transcripts were the template for amplifying TCR beta CDR3 regions. HTBI primers were employed in a first-round RT-PCR of the TCR CDR3. MiXCR, run by TCRdb on the multiplex PCR reads, gives a single entry per CDR3 protein. Counted here are fewer than 450,000 distinct CDR3 sequences, roughly 15% occurring once; the ten biggest clones make up 30% to 40%. Input material: blood. All receptors come from a woman aged 25 to 39 with Graves' hyperthyroidism that later progressed to Graves' ophthalmopathy.

The chain joins TRBV9 to TRBJ1-1; 8 bases are shared with TRBD1. The CDR3 extends over 15 amino acids. The junction had 6 bases not matched to a gene; V was cut back by 3 bases and J by 2 bases. Germline V lookup: CDR1 SGDLS, CDR2 YYNGEE. The CDR3 DNA follows: TGTGCCAGCAGCGGAACCGGGACAGGCAACACTGAAGCTTTCTTT. This codes for CASSGTGTGNTEAFF.

The chain carries TRBV19 and TRBJ1-1; possibly TRBD1 for D (5 bases). V lost 4 bases to trimming and J lost 0 bases, with 15 bases between them. Germline V gene lookup returns CDR1 LNHDA and CDR2 SQIVND (reference sequence). The CDR3 covers 16 residues. The CDR3 reads CASSNYHGAVNTEAFF. The CDR3 region has the DNA TGTGCCAGTAGTAACTATCACGGGGCCGTGAACACTGAAGCTTTCTTT.

This clonotype has a count of ten or more. The V call is TRBV2, the J call TRBJ1-2, with 10 nucleotides matching TRBD1. The CDR3 has 16 residues. J gave up 4 bases and V 5 bases, and 10 bases lay outside the gene matches. Germline CDR1 and CDR2: SNHLY and FYNNEI. CDR3 DNA: TGTGCCAGCAGTCGGGACAGGGGAGAGGGGAGCTATGGCTACACCTTC. This codes for CASSRDRGEGSYGYTF.

The chain combines TRBV7-2 with TRBJ1-1; D call uncertain. V lost 4 bases and J lost 0, with 9 bases in between. This CDR3 has 14 amino acids. Germline-derived CDR1 and CDR2 are SGHTA and FQGNSA. The CDR3 is CASSSTTLNTEAFF. The CDR3 region has the DNA TGTGCCAGCAGCTCCACGACCCTGAACACTGAAGCTTTCTTT.

This clonotype occurred many times. The chain employs TRBV2 and TRBJ2-2, with 10 positions matching TRBD1. Germline CDR1 is SNHLY and CDR2 is FYNNEI. With 3 bases clipped from V and 5 bases from J, the junction kept 9 bases outside the gene matches. The CDR3 consists of 17 residues. The CDR3 coding sequence is TGTGCCAGCAGTGATAGGACAGGGGGTGTTCGTACCGGGGAGCTGTTTTTT. Translating it yields CASSDRTGGVRTGELFF. Combining the CDR3 with reference TRBV2 and TRBJ2-2 gives the whole variable domain EPEVTQTPSHQVTQMGQEVILRCVPISNHLYFYWYRQILGQKVEFLVSFYNNEISEKSEIFDDQFSVERPDGSNFTLKIRSTKLEDSAMYFCASSDRTGGVRTGELFFGEGSRLTVL.

Note on this clonotype: An end of the junction differs from the germline gene, which may be a read error. The genes are TRBV28 and TRBJ2-6, with 13 bases matching TRBD2. This CDR3 is 18 amino acids long. Germline V CDR1 and CDR2: MDHEN, SYDVKM. The CDR3 DNA sequence: TGTGCCGGCAGTACTCGACTAGCGGGGGGTGGAGGGGCCAACGTCCTGACTTTC. Its translation is CAGSTRLAGGGGANVLTF. Full variable domain (outside the CDR3, taken from reference TRBV28 and TRBJ2-6): DVKVTQSSRYLVKRTGEKVFLECVQDMDHENMFWYRQDPGLGLRLIYFSYDVKMKEKGDIPEGYSVSREKKERFSLILESASTNQTSMYLCAGSTRLAGGGGANVLTFGAGSRLTVL.

This clonotype has a count of ten or more. The CDR3 reads CASSQEPTRMYEQYF. As DNA, the CDR3 is TGCGCCAGCAGCCAAGAACCCACTCGGATGTACGAGCAGTACTTC. The chain recombines TRBV4-1 with TRBJ2-7, with unresolved D. Trimming took 0 bases from V and 4 from J, leaving 13 bases between them. Germline assignment: CDR1 MGHRA and CDR2 YSYEKL. The CDR3 length is 15 residues.

In this sample, this clonotype turned up many times. V is TRBV19 and J is TRBJ2-2, with 15 bases aligning to TRBD2. CDR3 length: 21 amino acids. Germline CDR1 LNHDA, CDR2 SQIVND (reference sequence). The V gene end was trimmed by 3 bases and the J gene end by 0 bases; junction bases not matched to a gene: 11. The CDR3 DNA sequence: TGTGCCAGTAGTATTTCAAGATGGACTAGCGGGGGGGAAACGAACACCGGGGAGCTGTTTTTT. As protein: CASSISRWTSGGETNTGELFF.

This clonotype occurred many times. V usage is TRBV12-3 or TRBV12-4 and J usage is TRBJ2-2; TRBD2 agrees at 11 bases. After removal of 6 bases from V and 3 bases from J, the junction contained 3 bases not matched to a gene. There are 15 residues in the CDR3. In DNA, the CDR3 is TGTGCCAGCAGCGGGACTAGCGGCCACACCGGGGAGCTGTTTTTT. Its protein is CASSGTSGHTGELFF.

The J gene is TRBJ2-7, the V gene TRBV5-5; TRBD2 matches 11 bases. CDR1 is SGHKS, CDR2 YYEKEE, per germline (reference sequence). The CDR3 contains 15 residues. Trimming removed 3 bases from V and 2 bases from J; junction bases left unmatched: 4. The CDR3 nucleotides are TGTGCCAGCAGCTGCCAGACTAGCGGGACCTACGAGCAGTACTTC. Its translation: CASSCQTSGTYEQYF.

Many counts were recorded for this clonotype. The J gene is TRBJ2-7, the V gene TRBV19; D tentatively fits TRBD1 or TRBD2 (5 bases each). The CDR3 contains 14 residues. Per germline, CDR1 LNHDA and CDR2 SQIVND (reference sequence). V was clipped by 3 bases and J by 0 bases, with 9 bases between them. The DNA of the CDR3 is TGTGCCAGTAGTATCCCAGGGAGCTCCTACGAGCAGTACTTC. Its translation is CASSIPGSSYEQYF. The full variable domain, its missing parts supplied by reference TRBV19 and TRBJ2-7, is DGGITQSPKYLFRKEGQNVTLSCEQNLNHDAMYWYRQDPGQGLRLIYYSQIVNDFQKGDIAEGYSVSREKKESFPLTVTSAQKNPTAFYLCASSIPGSSYEQYFGPGTRLTVT.

This rearrangement joins TRBV5-1 to TRBJ1-1, with 10 bases matching TRBD1. The length of the CDR3 is 16 residues. V lost 3 bases to trimming and J lost 5 bases; unmatched junction nucleotides: 10. The germline V gene encodes CDR1 SGHRS and CDR2 YFSETQ. CDR3 sequence (DNA): TGCGCCAGCAGCTCATCGACAGGGGGCGCGGGTACTGAAGCTTTCTTT. Its translation: CASSSSTGGAGTEAFF.

This clonotype was counted only a few times. The V call is TRBV14, the J call TRBJ2-7, with a weak D call TRBD1 (5 bases). V dropped 5 bases and J dropped 5 bases, with 13 bases sitting between them. CDR3 length: 13 amino acids. Germline V gene lookup returns CDR1 SGHDN and CDR2 FVKESK. Here the CDR3 reads CASSKTQGNEQYF. CDR3 coding DNA: TGTGCCAGCAGCAAGACTCAGGGTAACGAGCAGTACTTC. Combining the CDR3 with reference TRBV14 and TRBJ2-7 gives the whole variable domain EAGVTQFPSHSVIEKGQTVTLRCDPISGHDNLYWYRRVMGKEIKFLLHFVKESKQDESGMPNNRFLAERTGGTYSTLKVQPAELEDSGVYFCASSKTQGNEQYFGPGTRLTVT.

The V and J genes are TRBV18 and TRBJ2-7; D remains ambiguous. Germline CDR1 reads KGHSH; CDR2 reads LQKENI. The CDR3 totals 15 residues. The ends were cut back, 2 bases at V and 1 base at J, with 12 bases in the middle. CDR3 sequence: CASSPSGLGSYEQYF. CDR3 DNA sequence: TGTGCCAGCTCACCATCCGGGCTCGGGTCCTACGAGCAGTACTTC.

This clonotype was detected only a few times. The genes are TRBV6-1 and TRBJ2-1; TRBD1 matches 7 bases. Germline values: CDR1 MNHNS, CDR2 SASEGT. The J segment lost 8 bases and the V segment lost 7 bases, leaving 11 bases of the junction unmatched. The CDR3 length is 14 residues. CDR3 nucleotide sequence: TGTGCCAGCACTCAGACAGGGAGTGGCGATGAGCAGTTCTTC. Translation gives CASTQTGSGDEQFF.

Ten or more counts support this clonotype. This chain connects TRBV2 to TRBJ1-2, with TRBD1 matching over 8 bases. CDR3 length: 13 amino acids. V lost 3 bases, J lost 7 bases, and 4 bases stayed unmatched. CDR1 is SNHLY, CDR2 FYNNEI, per germline. CDR3 sequence reads: CASSDRGTGGYTF. CDR3 DNA: TGTGCCAGCAGTGATAGAGGGACAGGTGGCTACACCTTC.

This clonotype was seen a few times. The chain combines TRBV15 with TRBJ2-2, with D hard to call. The germline gives CDR1 LNHNV, CDR2 YYDKDF (reference sequence). Trimming took off 1 base at V and 2 bases at J, with 11 bases between the two ends. The length of the CDR3 is 16 residues. CDR3 DNA: TGTGCCACCAGCAGAGTGCGCAAAGTTAACACCGGGGAGCTGTTTTTT. This codes for CATSRVRKVNTGELFF.

This clonotype was counted many times. The V call is TRBV5-1, the J call TRBJ2-1; possible D gene TRBD2, 5 bases. The CDR3 has 15 residues. The germline gives CDR1 SGHRS, CDR2 YFSETQ. Trimming cost V 7 bases and J 1 base, with 15 bases left between them. The CDR3 coding sequence is TGCGCCAGCGTCGGGGATTTATCGTCCTACAATGAGCAGTTCTTC. It translates to CASVGDLSSYNEQFF.

In its sample, this clonotype was seen many times. The genes are TRBV24-1 and TRBJ1-5; D is perhaps TRBD1 (5 bases). Trimming took 2 bases from V and 5 from J, leaving 9 bases between them. Per the germline V gene, CDR1 is KGHDR and CDR2 is SFDVKD. The CDR3 consists of 14 residues. CDR3 protein: CATSDSYRHQPQHF. In nucleotides, the CDR3 is TGTGCCACCAGTGATTCCTACAGGCATCAGCCCCAGCATTTT.

Many counts were recorded for this clonotype. CDR3 sequence reads: CASSHYKGTGRNEKLFF. CDR3 coding DNA: TGTGCCAGCAGCCATTACAAAGGGACAGGGAGAAATGAAAAACTGTTTTTT. The chain links TRBV11-2 to TRBJ1-4; 9 bases align to TRBD1. Germline trimming cut 5 bases from V and 5 bases from J; bases unmatched to any gene: 12. The CDR3 spans 17 residues. Germline-derived CDR1 and CDR2 are SGHAT and FQNNGV.

This clonotype was detected many times. The chain is built from TRBV4-1 and TRBJ1-5, with D tentatively TRBD1 (5 bases). V was shortened by 3 bases and J by 6 bases, with 15 bases between the two germline ends. This CDR3 region has 15 residues. Germline V gene sequence: CDR1 MGHRA, CDR2 YSYEKL. CDR3 nucleotides: TGCGCCAGCAGCCATACCGGGGCCAGAGGTCAGCCCCAGCATTTT. Amino acid sequence: CASSHTGARGQPQHF.

This chain uses TRBV29-1 with TRBJ2-5; 7 bases match TRBD1. J gave up 1 base and V 4 bases, and 6 bases lay outside the gene matches. CDR1 is SQVTM and CDR2 is ANQGSEA in the germline V gene. The CDR3 runs 14 residues. The CDR3 nucleotides are TGCAGCGTTGTTCACCGGGACAGCCAAGAGACCCAGTACTTC. Its protein is CSVVHRDSQETQYF.

This clonotype was counted between two and nine times. This chain uses TRBV11-2 with TRBJ2-3; a possible D gene is TRBD2 (6 bases). The CDR3 is 16 residues long. The germline gives CDR1 SGHAT, CDR2 FQNNGV. The ends were cut back, 1 base at V and 2 bases at J, with 13 bases in the middle. The CDR3 region has the DNA TGTGCCAGCAGCTTAGCGGAGGGAGACCACACAGATACGCAGTATTTT. Translated: CASSLAEGDHTDTQYF. The variable domain in full, with the rest retrieved from reference TRBV11-2 and TRBJ2-3, is EAGVAQSPRYKIIEKRQSVAFWCNPISGHATLYWYQQILGQGPKLLIQFQNNGVVDDSQLPKDRFSAERLKGVDSTLKIQPAKLEDSAVYLCASSLAEGDHTDTQYFGPGTRLTVL.

This clonotype was counted many times. V usage is TRBV24-1 and J usage is TRBJ2-5; 8 nucleotides align to TRBD1. The CDR3 is made up of 20 amino acids. CDR1 KGHDR and CDR2 SFDVKD come from the germline V gene. Losses at the gene ends were 3 bases for V and 2 bases for J; bases not matched to a gene: 19. The CDR3 bases are TGTGCCACCAGTGATCCCGAGGATCCTCGACAGGGGAACGTACAAGAGACCCAGTACTTC. Translating gives CATSDPEDPRQGNVQETQYF.

This clonotype was picked up a small number of times. A much more abundant neighbour one base away suggests this may be a read error. This chain links TRBV30 with TRBJ1-1; no firm D call. In germline, CDR1 is GTSNPN, CDR2 SVGIG (reference sequence). This CDR3 is built from 14 residues. V lost 3 bases and J lost 6, with 17 bases in between. The CDR3 is CAWSPWGGLAEAFF. Written as DNA, the CDR3 is TGTGCCTGGAGCCCGTGGGGTGGTCTTGCTGAAGCTTTCTTT.

This clonotype was counted a few times. The rearrangement uses TRBV7-2 and TRBJ1-1, with TRBD1 matching 7 bases. The CDR3 extends over 13 amino acids. V dropped 8 bases and J dropped 0; count of bases not matched to a gene: 3. CDR1 and CDR2 from the germline V gene are SGHTA and FQGNSA. In nucleotides, the CDR3 is TGTGCCAGCGGGACAGAGATGAACACTGAAGCTTTCTTT. This codes for CASGTEMNTEAFF.

This clonotype was seen many times. Mismatch with germline at one junction end may stem from a read error. The chain joins TRBV5-1 to TRBJ1-1, with TRBD1 identical over 8 bases. CDR1 and CDR2 (germline): SGHRS, YFSETQ. The CDR3 spans 14 residues. CDR3 DNA sequence: TGCGCCAGCAGCGTGGACAGGGAGTTTCCTGAGGCTTTCTTT. Its protein product is CASSVDREFPEAFF.